Each of the 14 T cell receptor beta chains below was sequenced from the same sample in a study of shared clonotypes between healthy human individuals. The assay was immunoSEQ multiplex PCR, and TCRdb's table has in-frame clones only and misses some. The data contain nearly 1 million clones, more than 75% of them singletons. The material sequenced was memory CD4+ T cells sorted from blood. As for subset: CD45RA-negative fraction. The receptor source for this set is a man aged 18 to 30 in good health.

The rearrangement links TRBV5-1 to TRBJ2-7; 11 nucleotides line up with TRBD2. CDR1 and CDR2 (germline): SGHRS, YFSETQ. J gave up 3 bases and V 4 bases, and 9 bases lay outside the gene matches. This CDR3 comprises 16 residues. The CDR3 bases are TGCGCCAGCAGCCCACTAGCGGGAGAAAACTTCTACGAGCAGTACTTC. Encoded protein: CASSPLAGENFYEQYF.

The rearrangement uses TRBV9 and TRBJ1-2, with TRBD1 matching over 10 bases. V trimming: 0 bases; J trimming: 5 bases; junction bases outside the gene matches: 7. Germline lookup yields CDR1 SGDLS and CDR2 YYNGEE. CDR3 size: 16 residues. CDR3 DNA: TGTGCCAGCAGCGTAGCCGACGGACAGGGGGTGTATGGCTACACCTTC. Translation: CASSVADGQGVYGYTF.

The chain carries TRBV15 and TRBJ2-3; 8 nucleotides agree with TRBD1. Germline CDR1 and CDR2: LNHNV and YYDKDF (reference sequence). CDR3 length: 16 residues. The V and J ends lost 5 bases and 0 bases, in that order; junction bases with no gene match: 7. CDR3 residues: CATSSRTGLSTDTQYF. CDR3 nucleotides: TGTGCCACCAGCTCGCGGACAGGGCTTAGCACAGATACGCAGTATTTT.

The V call is TRBV30, the J call TRBJ2-7; D is possibly TRBD1 (6 bases). Trimming pared 1 base from V and 0 bases from J, leaving 10 bases between. Germline assignment: CDR1 GTSNPN and CDR2 SVGIG (reference sequence). CDR3 length equals 14 residues. The CDR3 DNA sequence: TGTGCCTGGAGTGGCAGGGGCTTCTCCTACGAGCAGTACTTC. It encodes CAWSGRGFSYEQYF.

The chain employs TRBV11-2 and TRBJ1-3; 7 nucleotides line up with TRBD1. The CDR3 loop spans 16 amino acids. V gave up 2 bases and J gave up 0 bases; unmatched junction bases: 4. Germline CDR1 SGHAT, CDR2 FQNNGV. CDR3 amino acids: CASSLYQGDSGNTIYF. The CDR3 DNA follows: TGTGCCAGCAGCTTATATCAGGGGGACTCTGGAAACACCATATATTTT.

The chain recombines TRBV2 with TRBJ2-1; 10 positions agree with TRBD1. V was pared by 6 bases and J by 15 bases, with 17 bases of the junction left unmatched. The CDR3 totals 15 residues. Germline assignment: CDR1 SNHLY and CDR2 FYNNEI. The CDR3 region is CASSPGTGVSSGRFF. In DNA, the CDR3 is TGTGCCAGCAGCCCCGGGACAGGGGTTTCTTCTGGGCGGTTCTTC.

The chain has TRBV7-2 and TRBJ2-3, with 16 bases fitting TRBD2. V shed 0 bases and J 2 bases; nucleotides not matched to a gene: 5. Per germline, CDR1 SGHTA and CDR2 FQGNSA. The CDR3 has 19 residues. The CDR3 DNA is TGTGCCAGCAGCTTAGCGGGACTAGCGGGAGGGCCCTCCACAGATACGCAGTATTTT. Translation gives CASSLAGLAGGPSTDTQYF.

The chain uses TRBV21-1 and TRBJ2-3; the table calls TRBD2, which could not be checked here. TRBV21-1 is a documented pseudogene. This CDR3 spans 19 amino acids. CDR3 in amino acids: CASSKVERGRAMSTDTQYF. The DNA for the CDR3 is TGTGCCAGCAGCAAAGTGGAACGAGGGAGGGCCATGAGCACAGATACGCAGTATTTT.

The chain carries TRBV18 and TRBJ2-7; D ambiguous. Germline assignment: CDR1 KGHSH and CDR2 LQKENI. This CDR3 has 13 residues. The V end lost 4 bases, the J end lost 5 bases, and 12 bases lay between the germline ends. The CDR3 DNA reads as TGTGCCAGCTCACAAAAGGCCATCCACGAGCAGTACTTC. This sequence encodes CASSQKAIHEQYF.

V usage is TRBV30 and J usage is TRBJ2-3; a weak D match, TRBD1 (7 bases). The CDR3 has 14 residues. V shed 1 base and J shed 4 bases, with 12 bases lying between them. Per the germline V gene, CDR1 is GTSNPN and CDR2 is SVGIG (reference sequence). Here the CDR3 reads CAWSGQGGADTQYF. CDR3 in DNA: TGTGCCTGGAGTGGACAGGGAGGCGCAGATACGCAGTATTTT.

V is TRBV25-1 and J is TRBJ1-2; no definite D call. The V and J ends lost 3 bases and 1 base respectively, with 15 bases between them. The CDR3 has 16 residues. Germline CDR1 reads MGHDK; CDR2 reads SYGVNS. The CDR3, as DNA: TGTGCCAGCAGTGATCGGACGGGAAGGAATAACTATGGCTACACCTTC. Translation: CASSDRTGRNNYGYTF.

This clone was picked up a small number of times. The V call is TRBV7-9, the J call TRBJ1-4; D is possibly TRBD1 (5 bases). CDR1 is SEHNR and CDR2 is FQNEAQ in the germline V gene (reference sequence). The CDR3 has 14 residues. Trimming pared 5 bases from V and 8 bases from J, leaving 15 bases between. The CDR3 region has the DNA TGTGCCAGCAGCAACGGGCAGGGCGGCGAAAAACTGTTTTTT. Translated: CASSNGQGGEKLFF.

This chain uses TRBV29-1 with TRBJ2-1, with a tentative D call TRBD2 (7 bases). Trimming took off 0 bases at V and 13 bases at J, with 22 bases between the two ends. The V gene's germline CDR1 is SQVTM and CDR2 ANQGSEA. The CDR3 is 15 amino acids. The CDR3 protein is CSVEDVQGTSGGQFF. The CDR3, as DNA: TGCAGCGTTGAAGATGTACAAGGGACATCGGGGGGACAGTTCTTC.

The V and J genes are TRBV6-5 and TRBJ1-1, with a tentative D call TRBD1 (5 bases). Germline-derived CDR1 and CDR2 are MNHEY and SVGAGI. V lost 2 bases, J lost 0 bases, and 10 bases lay in between. This CDR3 is 15 amino acids long. This CDR3 reads CASSYAGRLNTEAFF. CDR3 DNA sequence: TGTGCCAGCAGTTACGCGGGACGGCTGAACACTGAAGCTTTCTTT.